The clone carrying this T cell receptor beta chain was seen only a few times. What it binds is unknown. TCRdb recomputed calls from the RT-PCR reads with MiXCR, one row per CDR3 protein. The data hold approximately 730,000 distinct CDR3 sequences, with over 11% observed a single time. This sample stems from a study of response to subunit inactivated influenza vaccine. Study-level results: It was suggested by the authors that few new T cells are recruited by each seasonal influenza vaccination.

J was trimmed by 3 bases and V by 0 bases; bases with no gene match: 4. The CDR3 is made up of 17 amino acids. The germline V gene encodes CDR1 MNHEY and CDR2 SVGAGI. The specimen was PBMCs from blood, collected roughly 15 days before vaccination. The chain has TRBV6-5 and TRBJ2-3, with 12 positions matching TRBD2. The clonotype originates from a man between 50 and 59 years old who received an inactivated influenza vaccine. The chain's CDR3 is CASSYSLAGGTTDTQYF. The CDR3 nucleotides are TGTGCCAGCAGTTACTCCCTAGCGGGGGGGACGACAGATACGCAGTATTTT.